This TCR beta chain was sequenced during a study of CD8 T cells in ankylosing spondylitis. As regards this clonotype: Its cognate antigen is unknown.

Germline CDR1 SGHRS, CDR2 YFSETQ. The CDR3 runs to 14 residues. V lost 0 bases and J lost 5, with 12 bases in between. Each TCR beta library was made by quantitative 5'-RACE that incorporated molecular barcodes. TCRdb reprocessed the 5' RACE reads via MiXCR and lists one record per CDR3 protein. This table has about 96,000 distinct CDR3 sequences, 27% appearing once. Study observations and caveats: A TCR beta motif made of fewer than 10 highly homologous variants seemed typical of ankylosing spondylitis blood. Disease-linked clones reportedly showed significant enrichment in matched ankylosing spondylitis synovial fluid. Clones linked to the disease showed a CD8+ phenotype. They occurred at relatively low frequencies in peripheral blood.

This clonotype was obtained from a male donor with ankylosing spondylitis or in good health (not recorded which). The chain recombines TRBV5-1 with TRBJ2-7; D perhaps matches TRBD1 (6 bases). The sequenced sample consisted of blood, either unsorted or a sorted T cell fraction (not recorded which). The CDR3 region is CASSLGGGLNEQYF. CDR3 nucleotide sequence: TGCGCCAGCAGCTTGGGAGGGGGTCTCAACGAGCAGTACTTC.